What follows describes a single T cell receptor (beta chain). This clonotype was counted between two and nine times. Its antigen is currently not known. No base quality values were provided; no much bigger clone lies one nucleotide off. The protocol used for the library was RACE. The data were produced on a NextSeq 500. During library preparation, unique molecular identifiers were attached to individual cDNA molecules so that TCRs could be counted quantitatively and reproducibly. Each blood RNA sample was used to sequence both TCR alpha and TCR beta chains. The study's own analysis went as follows. Samples had a median of roughly 98,000 TCRs, with a range from about 23,224 to 700,000. The Decombinator software suite was used to annotate the V, J and CDR3 of the TCR reads. To make PS versus PT1 abundance plots, every sample was subsampled to the same number of TCRs (28,000). Expanded TCRs were defined as absent before sensitization and observed at least eight times at the 2-week time point. Clones were called with MiXCR by TCRdb after fastp trimmed the public reads at Q25, and only in-frame beta chains were retained. One record per CDR3 amino acid sequence lists the most common genes and DNA. TCRdb's processing, not the authors', yielded these V and J calls. The sample has roughly 380,000 distinct CDR3 sequences on record, 5% to 6.5% of them singletons. In total, the top ten clones hold 2.5% to 3% of the sample.

These data come from a study of human T cells and chemical hapten exposure (dated by TCRdb to the early 2020s). General notes on the study: For sensitization, 2% DPC in acetone was applied to a roughly 2 cm by roughly 2 cm area of upper inner arm skin. Patients additionally received weekly therapeutic DPC doses to the scalp throughout the approximately 22-week study period. Patch tests used Finn chambers with 0.01% DPC on the upper back, scored after 6 days by International Contact Dermatitis Research Group standards. The mostly female patient cohort included alopecia areata with under or over 50% scalp involvement, alopecia totalis and alopecia universalis. The libraries were sequenced as a pool, and the TCR yield per sample differed mostly because of small variations in library volumes within the pool. The study tracked peripheral blood TCR repertoire changes in vivo during primary and secondary sensitization to the hapten diphenylcyclopropenone (DPC) in alopecia patients. Blood was sampled from patients pre-sensitization (week 0) and at 2, 6 and about 24 weeks after DPC sensitization. Roughly 30 alopecia patients gave blood for TCR sequencing at one to four time points (pre-sensitization, 2, 6 and 24 weeks). Summary of the overall study and its limitations: Significantly more large CDR3 similarity clusters were formed by expanded TCRs than by pre-sensitization or healthy control sets, consistent with antigen-driven responses. DPC sensitization did not change the number of TCRs with a frequency above 1 in 1000, and there was no evidence of changes in global repertoire structure. Repeated subsampling changed both the strength of the expansion versus patch-test correlation and the threshold at which that correlation became significant. A positive correlation was found between the number of PT1 expanded TCRs and patch test score, with significance reached at thresholds 8, 16 and 32 but not 4. All patients had alopecia, a presumed autoimmune disease, so their immune response might differ from that of healthy individuals.

V lost 5 bases and J lost 1 base; the stretch between them is 9 bases long. From its cysteine to its phenylalanine, the CDR3 spans 15 amino acids. Of the read, only the CDR3 DNA is kept; its 45 bases are in frame from base 1. The time point label here, explained by the study, means: pre-sensitization, week 0. The treatment or condition label of this sample denotes: therapeutic diphenylcyclopropenone sensitization with weekly scalp DPC. At every patch-test visit, the blood draw took place before the patch test was put on. Patients were considered eligible if aged 18 to 70, diagnosed with alopecia and deemed suitable for DPC therapy, and patients were excluded if pregnant. Total RNA was extracted from unfractionated whole blood collected in Tempus Blood RNA tubes.

The origin of this receptor is a woman aged 50 to 65 with alopecia areata. Some clones in this sample may be carry-over from other donors' samples. The rearrangement joined TRBV12-3 or TRBV12-4 to TRBJ2-6; the D gene lacks a confident call. Source: whole blood, taken in connection with sensitization to the hapten diphenylcyclopropenone (DPC). CDR3 loop: CASSPSPSGANVLTF. Read as DNA, the sequence is TGTGCCAGCAGTCCTTCCCCTTCTGGGGCCAACGTCCTGACTTTC.